This T cell receptor (beta chain) was captured in a study of blood T cell repertoires in COVID-19. Study details: Collection of acute and convalescent COVID-19 samples took place in the United States, Italy and Spain. PBMCs, B-cell-depleted T cells, or T cells provided the cDNA or gDNA that made up the material.

This CDR3 has 12 residues. V was trimmed by 6 bases and J by 5 bases, leaving 8 bases between them. In the original workflow: Quantification of nucleated cells was approximated via reference gene primer amplification. The assay was immunoSEQ multiplex PCR, and TCRdb's table has in-frame clones only and misses some. The DNA was the basis for D and trimming; V, J and clone size are from that table. Of 150,000 to 200,000 clones in the sample, roughly 70% were seen once. The source material was peripheral blood. The receptor's source is a woman older than 75 with acute or convalescent COVID-19. V and J are TRBV12-3 or TRBV12-4 and TRBJ2-1, with TRBD2 as a possible D gene (6 bases). The CDR3 reads CASRGLNNEQFF. In DNA form, the CDR3 reads TGTGCCAGCAGGGGACTGAACAATGAGCAGTTCTTC.